These T cell receptor beta chains were read from a single sample in a study of blood T cell repertoires in COVID-19. Assay used: immunoSEQ multiplex PCR; TCRdb lists only in-frame clones, some missing. This sample has approximately 52,000 clones, with 86% found just once. Sequenced: peripheral blood. The receptors were sampled from a man between 65 and 85 years old with acute or convalescent COVID-19. The CDR3 runs from the conserved cysteine through the conserved F or W. D genes are given only for firm matches.

J gene | D gene | V gene | CDR3 protein | CDR3 DNA
TRBJ1-5 | TRBD1 | TRBV5-1 | CASSLGGTGGNQPQHF | TGCGCCAGCAGCTTGGGTGGGACAGGGGGGAATCAGCCCCAGCATTTT
TRBJ1-3 | NA | TRBV24-1 | CATSDSAGLTGNTIYF | TGTGCCACCAGTGATTCGGCAGGGCTAACTGGAAACACCATATATTTT
TRBJ1-1 | TRBD1 | TRBV7-2 | CASSLEPLPGQGEAFF | TGTGCCAGCAGCTTAGAACCACTGCCGGGACAGGGAGAAGCTTTCTTT
TRBJ2-7 | NA | TRBV19 | CASSVDSYEQYF | TGTGCCAGTAGTGTAGACAGCTACGAGCAGTACTTC
TRBJ2-3 | NA | TRBV19 | CASSYDLRRIPLADTQYF | TGTGCCAGTAGTTACGATCTTCGACGGATTCCGCTAGCAGATACGCAGTATTTT
TRBJ2-2 | TRBD1 | TRBV6-2/TRBV6-3 | CASSFRGHHGELFF | TGTGCCAGCAGTTTCAGGGGGCATCACGGGGAGCTGTTTTTT
TRBJ1-6 | NA | TRBV20-1 | CSASTARGRGASPLHF | TGCAGTGCTAGTACGGCCCGGGGGAGGGGGGCCTCACCCCTCCACTTT
TRBJ2-5 | NA | TRBV27 | CASRGGSHETQYF | TGTGCCAGCAGGGGTGGGAGTCACGAGACCCAGTACTTC
TRBJ2-3 | TRBD1 | TRBV19 | CASDPGTGTGSRPQYF | TGTGCTTCGGACCCAGGAACCGGGACAGGGAGTCGTCCGCAGTATTTT
TRBJ1-2 | NA | TRBV7-8 | CASSPGYYGYTF | TGTGCCAGCAGCCCCGGTTACTATGGCTACACCTTC
TRBJ2-7 | NA | TRBV27 | CASSNSYSYEQYF | TGTGCCAGCAGCAACAGTTACTCCTACGAGCAGTACTTC
TRBJ2-5 | NA | TRBV7-3 | CASSLSSRETQYF | TGTGCCAGCAGCTTAAGTAGTCGAGAGACCCAGTACTTC
TRBJ1-5 | NA | TRBV7-9 | CASSLGTQHQPQHF | TGTGCCAGCAGCTTAGGGACACAGCATCAGCCCCAGCATTTT
TRBJ1-5 | NA | TRBV5-1 | CASSRGSNQPQHF | TGCGCCAGCAGCCGGGGTAGCAATCAGCCCCAGCATTTT
TRBJ1-2 | NA | TRBV6-6 | CASSPREGHRVVHYGYTF | TGTGCCAGCAGTCCTAGGGAGGGACACCGGGTGGTACACTATGGCTACACCTTC
TRBJ2-1 | NA | TRBV29-1 | CSVGTAVSYNEQFF | TGCAGCGTTGGGACTGCAGTCTCCTACAATGAGCAGTTCTTC
TRBJ2-2 | TRBD1 | TRBV5-6 | CASSLLTGIWSGELFF | TGTGCCAGCAGCTTGCTGACAGGGATTTGGTCCGGGGAGCTGTTTTTT
TRBJ1-3 | NA | TRBV10-2 | CASSEGDRTPGNTIYF | TGCGCCAGCAGTGAGGGCGACAGGACCCCTGGAAACACCATATATTTT
TRBJ1-3 | NA | TRBV19 | CASSIVRTAYSGNTIYF | TGTGCCAGTAGTATAGTCAGGACTGCCTACTCTGGAAACACCATATATTTT
TRBJ1-3 | NA | TRBV19 | CASSIHHPGNTIYF | TGTGCCAGTAGTATTCATCATCCTGGAAACACCATATATTTT
TRBJ2-5 | TRBD1 | TRBV4-3 | CASSQGRDRGRETQYF | TGCGCCAGCAGCCAAGGCCGGGACAGGGGGCGGGAGACCCAGTACTTC
TRBJ2-5 | NA | TRBV5-1 | CASSPNGHRQETQYF | TGCGCCAGCAGCCCGAATGGGCACAGACAAGAGACCCAGTACTTC
TRBJ1-2 | TRBD1 | TRBV5-1 | CASSFGTGSMRYTF | TGCGCCAGCAGCTTTGGGACAGGGAGTATGCGCTACACCTTC
TRBJ1-4 | TRBD1 | TRBV19 | CASRETGGGEKLFF | TGTGCCAGTAGAGAGACAGGGGGCGGTGAAAAACTGTTTTTT